The TCR beta chain described here comes from a study of shared clonotypes between healthy human individuals. Profiling relied on immunoSEQ multiplex PCR, and the TCRdb table lists in-frame clones only, not all of them. The data contain 740,000 or so clones, 73% of them singletons. The origin of this receptor is a woman aged 25 to 39 in good health. Specimen: memory CD4+ T cells sorted from blood. Indicated subset: CD45RA-negative fraction.

CDR3 protein: CASSRVSGTGFMTGANVLTF. The CDR3 DNA sequence: TGCGCCAGCAGCCGGGTCTCCGGGACAGGGTTCATGACTGGGGCCAACGTCCTGACTTTC. The rearrangement joins TRBV4-1 to TRBJ2-6; 9 positions agree with TRBD1. CDR1 is MGHRA, CDR2 YSYEKL, per germline. J was trimmed by 2 bases and V by 4 bases; bases with no gene match: 15. This CDR3 has 20 amino acids.